A single sample gave rise to the 8 T cell receptor beta chains below, sequenced in a study of CD8 T cells in ankylosing spondylitis. Via MiXCR, TCRdb re-called the 5' RACE reads, giving one row per CDR3 protein. The table lists approximately 250,000 distinct CDR3 sequences, 32% of them singletons, with approximately 4.6% in the top ten. Sequenced material: blood, either unsorted or a sorted T cell fraction (not recorded which). Receptors were obtained from a male donor with ankylosing spondylitis or in good health (not recorded which).

The CDR3 coding sequence is TGTGCCAGCATGAGCCCGGGGACGAGCTCCTACGAGCAGTACTTC. The encoded protein is CASMSPGTSSYEQYF. The V gene is TRBV6-1, the J gene TRBJ2-7, with D tentatively TRBD1 or TRBD2 (5 bases each). V was pared by 7 bases and J by 0 bases, with 16 bases between. The CDR3 is 15 amino acids. CDR1 is MNHNS and CDR2 is SASEGT in the germline V gene.

The genes are TRBV7-6 and TRBJ2-3; 14 bases map to TRBD2. V shed 3 bases and J 9 bases; nucleotides not matched to a gene: 5. The V gene's germline CDR1 is SGHVS and CDR2 FNYEAQ. The CDR3 is 15 amino acids. CDR3 in amino acids: CASSFRGLAGETQYF. The CDR3 nucleotides are TGTGCCAGCAGCTTCAGGGGACTAGCGGGGGAAACGCAGTATTTT.

This clonotype has a handful of counts. The genes are TRBV7-2 and TRBJ1-6; 9 bases match TRBD1. The CDR3 loop spans 17 amino acids. J gave up 2 bases and V 0 bases, and 2 bases lay outside the gene matches. The germline CDR1 and CDR2 sequences are SGHTA and FQGNSA. The CDR3 DNA is TGTGCCAGCAGCTTAGCGGACAGGGGAGCCTATAATTCACCCCTCCACTTT. It is translated as CASSLADRGAYNSPLHF.

This clonotype occurred once. The chain recombines TRBV18 with TRBJ2-5; TRBD2 might be the D (5 bases). CDR1 and CDR2 from the germline V gene are KGHSH and LQKENI. The CDR3 has 14 residues. V lost 5 bases and J lost 7, with 17 bases in between. The CDR3 coding sequence is TGTGCCAGCTCAACGGTTGGTTCCGAGGGGACCCAGTACTTC. Protein: CASSTVGSEGTQYF. Using reference TRBV18 and TRBJ2-5 for the parts outside the CDR3, the full variable domain is NAGVMQNPRHLVRRRGQEARLRCSPMKGHSHVYWYRQLPEEGLKFMVYLQKENIIDESGMPKERFSAEFPKEGPSILRIQQVVRGDSAAYFCASSTVGSEGTQYFGPGTRLLVL.

The chain couples TRBV5-1 to TRBJ1-2, with 11 bases identical to TRBD1. Per the germline V gene, CDR1 is SGHRS and CDR2 is YFSETQ. Trimming cost V 2 bases and J 6 bases; bases outside gene matches: 9. The CDR3 is 16 amino acids. CDR3: CASSLTGTGGDHGYTF. CDR3 nucleotides: TGCGCCAGCAGCTTAACCGGGACAGGGGGTGATCATGGCTACACCTTC.

The genes are TRBV6-1 and TRBJ1-5; D ambiguous. V lost 6 bases, J lost 4 bases, and 13 bases lay in between. The germline gives CDR1 MNHNS, CDR2 SASEGT. The CDR3 extends over 14 amino acids. The CDR3 loop reads CASRVAAANQPQHF. The CDR3 DNA sequence: TGTGCCAGCAGGGTGGCGGCCGCTAATCAGCCCCAGCATTTT.

The rearrangement uses TRBV20-1 and TRBJ2-1, with 8 nucleotides matching TRBD2. The CDR3 has 13 residues. Germline lookup yields CDR1 DFQATT and CDR2 SNEGSKA (reference sequence). Losses at the gene ends were 3 bases for V and 9 bases for J; bases not matched to a gene: 7. As DNA, the CDR3 is TGCAGTGCTAGTCCAGCGGGGGCCGGTGAGCAGTTCTTC. Amino acid sequence: CSASPAGAGEQFF.

The chain recombines TRBV6-5 with TRBJ2-1, with 8 bases fitting TRBD1. CDR1 is MNHEY and CDR2 is SVGAGI in the germline V gene. The CDR3 runs to 16 residues. The J segment lost 2 bases and the V segment lost 2 bases, leaving 5 bases of the junction unmatched. The CDR3, as DNA: TGTGCCAGCAGTTACCGGACAGGGACCCCCTACAATGAGCAGTTCTTC. Its protein product is CASSYRTGTPYNEQFF.